The 10 T cell receptor beta chains in this list originate from one sample, sequenced in a study of blood T cell repertoires in COVID-19. TCRdb's table, derived via immunoSEQ multiplex PCR, lists solely in-frame clones and lacks some. The sample comprises a few hundred thousand clones, approximately 80% of which are singletons, and about 7.4% rests with the top ten. Material: peripheral blood. These receptors were collected from a woman between 45 and 60 years old with acute or convalescent COVID-19.

The V gene is TRBV11-2, the J gene TRBJ1-1; D perhaps matches TRBD1 (5 bases). This CDR3 region has 13 residues. Germline CDR1 and CDR2: SGHAT and FQNNGV. V lost 5 bases and J lost 10, with 17 bases in between. DNA for the CDR3: TGTGCCAGCAGCCCTACGTCCAGGGATATAGCTTTCTTT. It encodes CASSPTSRDIAFF. Complete variable domain (other parts from reference TRBV11-2 and TRBJ1-1): EAGVAQSPRYKIIEKRQSVAFWCNPISGHATLYWYQQILGQGPKLLIQFQNNGVVDDSQLPKDRFSAERLKGVDSTLKIQPAKLEDSAVYLCASSPTSRDIAFFGQGTRLTVV.

This clone appeared a few times. V gene TRBV4-2 combines with J gene TRBJ1-1, with a weak D call TRBD1 (6 bases). Looked up from germline, CDR1 is LGHNA and CDR2 is YNFKEQ. The V end was cut by 3 bases, the J end by 10 bases, with 21 bases between. The CDR3 loop spans 15 amino acids. CDR3 nucleotides: TGTGCCAGCAGCCACAGGGATCGGGACAACGTTCGAGCTTTCTTT. As protein: CASSHRDRDNVRAFF.

The rearrangement links TRBV7-8 to TRBJ2-7, with 13 bases matching TRBD2. From germline, CDR1 is SGHVS and CDR2 FQNEAQ. This CDR3 has 17 residues. V lost 5 bases, J lost 2 bases, and 9 bases stayed unmatched. The DNA of the CDR3 is TGTGCCAGCAGCAAAGGACTAGCGGGAGTGATCCCCTACGAGCAGTACTTC. Translated: CASSKGLAGVIPYEQYF.

The chain employs TRBV28 and TRBJ2-7; D is unclear. Trimming stripped 5 bases from V and 9 bases from J, with 17 bases between. The CDR3 is 13 amino acids. Germline V gene lookup returns CDR1 MDHEN and CDR2 SYDVKM. Here the CDR3 DNA reads TGTGCCAGCAGTCCCCAAGCAGCCACGGGGCAGTACTTC. It is translated as CASSPQAATGQYF. The whole variable domain, remainder taken from reference TRBV28 and TRBJ2-7, is DVKVTQSSRYLVKRTGEKVFLECVQDMDHENMFWYRQDPGLGLRLIYFSYDVKMKEKGDIPEGYSVSREKKERFSLILESASTNQTSMYLCASSPQAATGQYFGPGTRLTVT.

The chain has TRBV28 and TRBJ1-2; D is unclear. This CDR3 has 15 residues. V was cut by 3 bases and J by 6 bases, with 17 bases left in between. Looked up from germline, CDR1 is MDHEN and CDR2 is SYDVKM. Here the CDR3 reads CASSFPGRTDNGYTF. The DNA for the CDR3 is TGTGCCAGCAGTTTCCCCGGGAGAACCGACAATGGCTACACCTTC.

The chain couples TRBV5-1 to TRBJ1-1, with 7 nucleotides matching TRBD1. Trimming at V came to 4 bases and at J to 3 bases, leaving 9 bases not matched to a gene. The length of the CDR3 is 15 residues. Germline CDR1 is SGHRS and CDR2 is YFSETQ. CDR3 sequence (DNA): TGCGCCAGCAGCGCCAGTCACAGGGGTGACACTGAAGCTTTCTTT. Its translation: CASSASHRGDTEAFF.

The chain combines TRBV5-1 with TRBJ1-5; maybe TRBD1 (6 bases). Germline V gene lookup returns CDR1 SGHRS and CDR2 YFSETQ. V gave up 0 bases and J gave up 2 bases, with 12 bases separating them. The CDR3 is 16 residues long. The CDR3 sequence: CASSLVREGGNQPQHF. CDR3 nucleotides: TGCGCCAGCAGCTTGGTCCGGGAGGGGGGCAATCAGCCCCAGCATTTT.

This chain uses TRBV4-2 with TRBJ2-1; TRBD2 aligns across 11 bases. There are 17 residues in the CDR3. The junction had 13 bases not matched to a gene; V was cut back by 4 bases and J by 8 bases. Germline V lookup: CDR1 LGHNA, CDR2 YNFKEQ. CDR3 in amino acids: CASSREVVGSGGDEQFF. DNA of the CDR3: TGTGCCAGCAGCCGGGAGGTTGTAGGTAGCGGGGGGGATGAGCAGTTCTTC.

The rearrangement uses TRBV5-1 and TRBJ2-6, with a tentative D call TRBD1 (5 bases). Trimming took 3 bases from V and 1 from J, leaving 8 bases between them. The CDR3 has 15 amino acids. Germline V lookup: CDR1 SGHRS, CDR2 YFSETQ. CDR3 protein: CASSSQGSGANVLTF. The CDR3 region has the DNA TGCGCCAGCAGCTCTCAGGGATCTGGGGCCAACGTCCTGACTTTC.

V is TRBV19 and J is TRBJ2-1; the match to TRBD1 covers 10 bases. The germline V gene encodes CDR1 LNHDA and CDR2 SQIVND (reference sequence). The J segment lost 12 bases and the V segment lost 1 base, leaving 9 bases of the junction unmatched. The CDR3 covers 15 residues. The chain's CDR3 is CASSIVGTGVRGQFF. The DNA for the CDR3 is TGTGCCAGTAGTATAGTGGGGACAGGGGTTAGGGGGCAGTTCTTC.